These 9 T cell receptor beta chains were all obtained from the same sample, sequenced in a study of T cell repertoires in cytomegalovirus infection. Their specific antigens are unknown. Using its own MiXCR run on the reads, TCRdb lists one record per CDR3 protein. The table has hundreds of thousands of distinct CDR3 sequences, 30% to 35% seen once. Material: cultured PBMCs, obtained from culture after CMV antigen stimulation. These receptors were collected from a human donor in good health (CMV status not recorded). Some clones in this sample may be carry-over from other donors' samples.

This clonotype was observed a handful of times. This chain connects TRBV7-9 to TRBJ1-1, with TRBD1 matching over 9 bases. The J segment lost 7 bases and the V segment lost 4 bases, leaving 1 base of the junction unmatched. The CDR3 is made up of 12 amino acids. CDR1 is SEHNR, CDR2 FQNEAQ, per germline (reference sequence). The CDR3 here is CASSSDRGEAFF. The CDR3 DNA sequence: TGTGCCAGCAGCTCGGACAGGGGTGAAGCTTTCTTT. The full variable domain, rest sourced from reference TRBV7-9 and TRBJ1-1, is DTGVSQNPRHKITKRGQNVTFRCDPISEHNRLYWYRQTLGQGPEFLTYFQNEAQLEKSRLLSDRFSAERPKGSFSTLEIQRTEQGDSAMYLCASSSDRGEAFFGQGTRLTVV.

This clonotype was counted a few times. This sequence joins TRBV19 and TRBJ2-1; D is perhaps TRBD1 (5 bases). The ends were cut back, 2 bases at V and 10 bases at J, with 9 bases in the middle. The CDR3 is made up of 12 amino acids. Looked up from germline, CDR1 is LNHDA and CDR2 is SQIVND (reference sequence). The CDR3 reads CASSILSGEQFF. CDR3 nucleotide sequence: TGTGCCAGTAGTATACTATCAGGGGAGCAGTTCTTC.

The chain employs TRBV12-3 or TRBV12-4 and TRBJ2-7, with 10 bases fitting TRBD2. The junction had 4 bases not matched to a gene; V was cut back by 7 bases and J by 4 bases. CDR3 length: 13 residues. As DNA, the CDR3 is TGTGCCAGCAATCCTAGCGGGAGATACGAGCAGTACTTC. Translating gives CASNPSGRYEQYF.

This clonotype was seen more than once but under ten times. J is TRBJ2-1 and V is TRBV5-5; D possibly matches TRBD1 or TRBD2 (6 bases each). Germline lookup yields CDR1 SGHKS and CDR2 YYEKEE (reference sequence). CDR3 length equals 17 residues. The V end lost 5 bases, the J end lost 6 bases, and 24 bases lay between the germline ends. In DNA, the CDR3 is TGTGCCAGCAGTTATCCAATGAAGGGGGGCCCGGGCAATGAGCAGTTCTTC. Its protein product is CASSYPMKGGPGNEQFF.

This rearrangement joins TRBV5-4 to TRBJ2-5; 8 bases align to TRBD2. Germline V gives CDR1 SGHNT, CDR2 YYREEE (reference sequence). The V and J ends lost 3 bases and 1 base, in that order; junction bases with no gene match: 8. The CDR3 runs to 16 residues. CDR3: CASSWERESSQETQYF. The CDR3 region has the DNA TGTGCCAGCAGCTGGGAGCGGGAGAGCTCCCAAGAGACCCAGTACTTC.

The table lists this clonotype with many counts. The rearrangement links TRBV7-2 to TRBJ2-1; a possible D gene is TRBD2 (7 bases). This CDR3 region has 16 residues. The germline V and J ends were trimmed by 0 bases and 4 bases, with 13 bases remaining between them. The germline gives CDR1 SGHTA, CDR2 FQGNSA. For the CDR3, the DNA is TGTGCCAGCAGCTTAGCCGCAGGGGAGGGTTACAATGAGCAGTTCTTC. Translated, it gives CASSLAAGEGYNEQFF.

V is TRBV28 and J is TRBJ2-5; 11 nucleotides align to TRBD2. This CDR3 is built from 16 residues. V was clipped by 5 bases and J by 4 bases; unmatched bases: 9. Germline V gene data show CDR1 as MDHEN and CDR2 as SYDVKM. This CDR3 reads CASSKQRSGGAETQYF. The CDR3, as DNA: TGTGCCAGCAGTAAGCAACGTAGCGGGGGGGCAGAGACCCAGTACTTC. Full variable domain (rest looked up from reference TRBV28 and TRBJ2-5): DVKVTQSSRYLVKRTGEKVFLECVQDMDHENMFWYRQDPGLGLRLIYFSYDVKMKEKGDIPEGYSVSREKKERFSLILESASTNQTSMYLCASSKQRSGGAETQYFGPGTRLLVL.

This chain connects TRBV7-2 to TRBJ2-7; 10 bases are shared with TRBD2. The J segment lost 3 bases and the V segment lost 1 base, leaving 6 bases of the junction unmatched. The CDR3 spans 16 residues. Germline CDR1 SGHTA, CDR2 FQGNSA. DNA for the CDR3: TGTGCCAGCAGCTTAGTTGGGGCTAGCGGGAGCTACGAGCAGTACTTC. Translating it yields CASSLVGASGSYEQYF.

The chain has TRBV15 and TRBJ2-7; TRBD2 matches at 7 bases. The V gene end was trimmed by 3 bases and the J gene end by 2 bases; junction bases not matched to a gene: 10. The CDR3 has 16 amino acids. Germline CDR1 is LNHNV and CDR2 is YYDKDF (reference sequence). The CDR3 protein is CATSSGSQGGTYEQYF. CDR3 bases: TGTGCCACCAGCAGCGGCTCGCAGGGAGGGACCTACGAGCAGTACTTC.